This is a list of T cell receptor beta chains from one sample in a study of cytomegalovirus exposure and HLA in healthy donors. Libraries were prepared by immunoSEQ multiplex PCR; TCRdb keeps only in-frame clonotypes and omits some of them. This sample has approximately 230,000 clones, with over 75% found just once. Sequenced input: PBMCs. The receptors derive from a man aged 18 to 30 in good health and CMV-seropositive. CDR3s include the opening cysteine and the closing phenylalanine or tryptophan. Each record gives: D gene, clone size, J gene, V gene, CDR3 DNA, CDR3 protein. A D gene is named only where the DNA matches it firmly. The size field is filled for only some rows; it gives once, few, many or a size class.

>.|.|TRBJ1-1|TRBV5-4
TGTGCCAGCAGCTCCCTGGTTGGGGCCACGAACACTGAAGCTTTCTTT
CASSSLVGATNTEAFF
>.|.|TRBJ1-1|TRBV19
TGTGCCAGTATCTCCAGGGGGAACACTGAAGCTTTCTTT
CASISRGNTEAFF
>.|.|TRBJ2-4|TRBV6-1
TGTGCCAGTCTGATGATAAACATTCAGTACTTC
CASLMINIQYF
>.|.|TRBJ1-2|TRBV14
TGTGCCAGCAGCCAAGCCTCGCAGCCCTTAACCTATGGCTACACCTTC
CASSQASQPLTYGYTF
>.|.|TRBJ1-1|TRBV6-5
TGTGCCAGCAGTCCCTTAACAACGAACACTGAAGCTTTCTTT
CASSPLTTNTEAFF
>.|.|TRBJ2-2|TRBV9
TGTGCCAGCAGCGTAGATCAGGGCGCCGGGGAGCTGTTTTTT
CASSVDQGAGELFF
>TRBD1|.|TRBJ2-3|TRBV6-6
TGTGCCAGCAGTCAACGGGACAGGGGGCGACCAGATACGCAGTATTTT
CASSQRDRGRPDTQYF
>.|.|TRBJ2-7|TRBV28
TGTGCCAGCAGCACCAATGGGAGAGACAGCCCCTACGAGCAGTACTTC
CASSTNGRDSPYEQYF
>.|.|TRBJ2-7|TRBV28
TGTGCCAGCAGTCCCCCGGGGCGTCCCGACCTCGAGCAGTACTTC
CASSPPGRPDLEQYF
>.|.|TRBJ2-7|TRBV6-6
TGTGCCAGCAAGGAGGGGCAGGGGATCTACGAGCAGTACTTC
CASKEGQGIYEQYF
>.|.|TRBJ2-7|TRBV6-5
TGTGCCAGCAGTTACGAGGACGGGACCTCCTACGAGCAGTACTTC
CASSYEDGTSYEQYF
>.|.|TRBJ2-1|TRBV5-1
TGCGCCAGCAGCTCTCACACCAATGAGCAGTTCTTC
CASSSHTNEQFF
>.|.|TRBJ2-7|TRBV2
TGTGCCAGCAGTGGGGCGGCCTCGGAGGGCGAGCAGTACTTC
CASSGAASEGEQYF
>.|.|TRBJ2-7|TRBV6-5
TGTGCCAGCAGGTTAGGGGCGGGCTCCCCCTACGAGCAGTACTTC
CASRLGAGSPYEQYF
>.|.|TRBJ2-3|TRBV18
TGTGCCAGCTCACCACGGGAGGAAAGGCAGTATTTT
CASSPREERQYF
>.|.|TRBJ2-7|TRBV27
TGTGCCAGCAGTTTAGCGGACGGATACGAGCAGTACTTC
CASSLADGYEQYF
>.|.|TRBJ2-1|TRBV27
TGTGCCAGCAGCCTTAAGAGCTCCTACAATGAGCAGTTCTTC
CASSLKSSYNEQFF
>.|.|TRBJ1-4|TRBV7-3
TGTGCCAGCAGCTTAACGGGGACGGGTGAAAAACTGTTTTTT
CASSLTGTGEKLFF
>.|.|TRBJ2-7|TRBV9
TGTGCCAGCAGCGTAGCTTCAGGCCCCTACGAGCAGTACTTC
CASSVASGPYEQYF
>.|.|TRBJ2-3|TRBV27
TGTGCCAGCAGTCCACCGGGCAGGGGACCCACAGATACGCAGTATTTT
CASSPPGRGPTDTQYF
>TRBD1|once|TRBJ2-5|TRBV28
TGTGCCAGCAGGGGACAGGGACGGGAGACCCAGTACTTC
CASRGQGRETQYF
>TRBD2|.|TRBJ2-1|TRBV6-5
TGTGCCCGGACTAGCGGGAGCCCCTCCTACAATGAGCAGTTCTTC
CARTSGSPSYNEQFF